This entry is about one TCR beta chain. The antigen this receptor binds is unknown. Base qualities are not recorded, but no much larger clone differs from it by a single base. These data originate in a study of T cell responses to AZD1222 COVID-19 vaccine (dated by TCRdb to the early 2020s). As for the study more broadly: A total of more than 230 trial participants underwent TCR sequencing, of whom 200 to 220 received two doses of AZD1222 and some 26 received two doses of the MenACWY control vaccine. Trial participants were enrolled by age into 18-55, 56-69 and 70-plus year subgroups, with roughly 160, 29 and 62 TCR-sequenced participants respectively. What the authors observed across the whole study: Participants were mostly white British and included more females than males, and it was suggested by the authors that clonal diversity may have been underestimated. In the small 56-69-year group, the increase in depth fell short of significance, most likely because of low power. Conclusions about previously exposed vaccinees are limited, since just six or seven AZD1222 recipients were seropositive for SARS-CoV-2 at baseline. A significant rise in spike-specific TCR breadth and depth was observed after two AZD1222 doses relative to day 0 and relative to MenACWY recipients. The whole spike protein was spanned by vaccine-associated CD4 TCRs, and dominant responses were seen in regions 160-218 and 743-854. Because no samples from the day 14 peak response were available, repertoires could be characterized only after the peak T cell response. Reportedly, close to half of the unique spike-specific TCRs recognized epitopes lying outside the regions that are mutated in the B.1.351 and B.1.1.7 variants.

The time point label corresponds to: baseline before first vaccination. The treatment or condition label on this specimen signifies: meningococcal conjugate vaccine given as trial control. Vaccinee samples were obtained from the UK trials COV001 and COV002, which included a single-blind randomized controlled phase 2/3 trial of AZD1222 (ChAdOx1 nCoV-19) in healthy adults. Trial participant PBMC samples were collected at day 0 and day 28 after the second dose for TCRbeta chain sequencing. The CDR3 regions of human TCRbeta chains were analyzed by immunosequencing. As for the authors' bioinformatics: TCRs in the repertoires were compared against a reference library of SARS-CoV-2-specific TCRs that had been generated with the MIRA antigen-specificity platform. Breadth was defined as the fraction of unique TCRs that were SARS-CoV-2-associated, and depth was defined as the fraction of total T cells that were SARS-CoV-2-associated. Each spike-specific TCR was assigned to its reactive spike region and to a CD4 or CD8 class using the MIRA data. Log10-transformed breadth and depth values were compared by one-way ANOVA with Sidak's multiple comparisons tests. Not all clones reach the TCRdb copy of this immuneACCESS table, which keeps in-frame sequences only. Checked studies attribute under half of the gap to unresolved V genes and leave the rest unexplained. That table is the source of V, J and clone size, and D and trimming were worked out from the DNA. For this sample there are about 190,000 clones; over 70% appear just once. The ten biggest clones cover 2.5% to 3% of the sample.

The origin of this receptor is an adult in good health. The sample consisted of peripheral blood, taken on day 0 of MenACWY control vaccination.

The sequenced DNA: TGTGCCAGTAGCCCCCGCCTGGGAAGAGAGACCCAGTACTTC. It is translated as CASSPRLGRETQYF. The chain is made from TRBV19 and TRBJ2-5, with the D gene call left open. Taken from cysteine to phenylalanine, the CDR3 has 14 residues. Kept here is only the CDR3 DNA, which spans 42 bases and is read in frame from base 1. From the germline V gene (reference sequence), CDR1 is LNHDA and CDR2 is SQIVND. V is pared back by 6 bases and J by 4 bases, with 15 bases lying between the germline termini.